This TCR beta chain was captured in a study of post-analysis software for immune sequencing data. The overall study: Recorded subtypes: relapsing-remitting, secondary progressive, progressive-relapsing; some patients unannotated. General study points: Diversity measured as normalized Chao1 was significantly lower in multiple sclerosis patients than in controls. Same-batch preparations were strongly co-clustered by F measure. Five TRBV segments were significantly more frequent in patients than in controls. TRBV5-6, TRBV5-1 and TRBV20-1 were among these segments.

This clonotype was counted many times. Antigen: not known. The CDR3 loop spans 16 amino acids. The V gene end was trimmed by 4 bases and the J gene end by 2 bases; junction bases not matched to a gene: 11. Germline assignment: CDR1 DFQATT and CDR2 SNEGSKA (reference sequence). TCR beta libraries were prepared from cDNA with unique molecular identifiers. The T cell input of roughly 0.9 to 11 million gave about 470,000 cDNA molecules. TCRdb processed the PCR reads anew with MiXCR; each CDR3 protein has one entry. The data show a few hundred thousand distinct CDR3 sequences, roughly 36% seen once. What was sequenced was blood. This TCR was sampled from a girl aged 10-17 years with multiple sclerosis. This chain joins TRBV20-1 and TRBJ2-7, with TRBD1 matching 10 bases. The CDR3 region is CSAIGLGGQGAYEQYF. As DNA, the CDR3 is TGCAGTGCTATAGGCCTGGGAGGACAGGGGGCCTACGAGCAGTACTTC.